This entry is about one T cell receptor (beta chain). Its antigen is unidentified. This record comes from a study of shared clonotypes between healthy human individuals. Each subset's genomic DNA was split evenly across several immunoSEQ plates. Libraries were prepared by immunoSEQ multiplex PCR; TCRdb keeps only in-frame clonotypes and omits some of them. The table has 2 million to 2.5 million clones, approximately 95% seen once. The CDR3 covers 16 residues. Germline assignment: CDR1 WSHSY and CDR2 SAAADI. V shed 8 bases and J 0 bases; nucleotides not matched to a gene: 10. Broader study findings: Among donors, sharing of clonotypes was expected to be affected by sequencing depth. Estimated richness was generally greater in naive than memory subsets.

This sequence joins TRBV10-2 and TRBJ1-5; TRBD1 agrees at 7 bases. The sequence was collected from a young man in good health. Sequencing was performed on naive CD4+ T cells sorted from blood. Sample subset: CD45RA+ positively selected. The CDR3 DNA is TGCGCCAGCGGGACAGCAAATTATTATAGCAATCAGCCCCAGCATTTT. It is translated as CASGTANYYSNQPQHF.